This TCR beta chain was observed in a study of blood T cell repertoires in COVID-19. As for the study in general: The United States, Italy and Spain were the sources of the acute and convalescent COVID-19 samples. In each case, the material was cDNA or gDNA derived from T cells, B-cell-depleted T cells, or PBMCs.

Clones were sequenced by immunoSEQ multiplex PCR, and TCRdb holds only the in-frame ones, with some missing. This sample has 50,000 to 65,000 clones, with around 90% found just once. This clone was observed once. The clonotype comes from a woman older than 75 with COVID-19, enrolled during active disease. The sequencing input was peripheral blood.

CDR3: CASSQAPTAHTQYF. The CDR3 nucleotides read TGCGCCAGCAGCCAAGCCCCGACAGCCCATACGCAGTATTTT. The chain is built from TRBV4-1 and TRBJ2-3, with D possibly being TRBD1 (5 bases). V was clipped by 1 base and J by 7 bases, with 12 bases between them. Germline V CDR1 and CDR2: MGHRA, YSYEKL. The CDR3 spans 14 residues.